Listed below are T cell receptor beta chains from one sample, sequenced in a study of blood T cells in healthy people across ages. TCRdb re-called the 5' RACE reads through MiXCR, storing one row per CDR3 protein. The repertoire holds 1.5 million to 2 million distinct CDR3 sequences, with 40% to 55% as singletons. Source material: blood. The receptor source for this set is a woman aged 40 to 50 in good health. The CDR3 runs from the conserved cysteine through the conserved F or W. A D gene is named only where the DNA matches it firmly. The size entry is marked missing in some rows and otherwise reads once, few, many or a size class.

d_call: TRBD1; v_call: TRBV12-3/TRBV12-4; clone_size: .; j_call: TRBJ2-7; cdr3_length: 16; cdr3_aa: CVSSAPRTGEYYEQYF; cdr3_nt: TGTGTCAGCAGTGCCCCCCGGACAGGGGAATACTACGAGCAGTACTTC
d_call: .; v_call: TRBV21-1; clone_size: .; j_call: TRBJ2-5; cdr3_length: 13; cdr3_aa: CASSKLQGETQYF; cdr3_nt: TGTGCCAGCAGCAAACTACAGGGTGAGACCCAGTACTTC
d_call: TRBD2; v_call: TRBV6-5; clone_size: few; j_call: TRBJ2-5; cdr3_length: 14; cdr3_aa: CASRPSGGRQTQYF; cdr3_nt: TGTGCCAGCAGGCCGAGCGGGGGGCGGCAGACCCAGTACTTC
d_call: .; v_call: TRBV4-1; clone_size: .; j_call: TRBJ2-3; cdr3_length: 15; cdr3_aa: CASSQATGDTDTQYF; cdr3_nt: TGCGCCAGCAGCCAAGCAACGGGGGACACAGATACGCAGTATTTT
d_call: .; v_call: TRBV4-2; clone_size: many; j_call: TRBJ2-5; cdr3_length: 15; cdr3_aa: CASSHVGEVGETQYF; cdr3_nt: TGTGCCAGCAGCCACGTGGGGGAGGTAGGAGAGACCCAGTACTTC
d_call: TRBD1; v_call: TRBV11-2; clone_size: .; j_call: TRBJ2-7; cdr3_length: 16; cdr3_aa: CASSPGVRGIPYEQYF; cdr3_nt: TGTGCCAGCAGCCCTGGGGTCAGGGGGATACCCTACGAGCAGTACTTC
d_call: .; v_call: TRBV3-1; clone_size: .; j_call: TRBJ2-1; cdr3_length: 14; cdr3_aa: CASSQVPSYNEQFF; cdr3_nt: TGTGCCAGCTCCCAGGTCCCCTCCTACAATGAGCAGTTCTTC
d_call: TRBD1; v_call: TRBV6-5; clone_size: .; j_call: TRBJ2-1; cdr3_length: 15; cdr3_aa: CASRASGGSYNEQFF; cdr3_nt: TGTGCCAGCAGAGCCTCAGGGGGTAGTTACAATGAGCAGTTCTTC
d_call: .; v_call: TRBV29-1; clone_size: .; j_call: TRBJ1-1; cdr3_length: 16; cdr3_aa: CSVEEAFWDRYTEAFF; cdr3_nt: TGCAGCGTTGAAGAGGCATTTTGGGATCGGTACACTGAAGCTTTCTTT
d_call: TRBD2; v_call: TRBV20-1; clone_size: .; j_call: TRBJ2-7; cdr3_length: 13; cdr3_aa: CSGILAGGHEQYF; cdr3_nt: TGCAGTGGCATACTAGCGGGGGGACACGAGCAGTACTTC
d_call: .; v_call: TRBV5-1; clone_size: .; j_call: TRBJ2-7; cdr3_length: 16; cdr3_aa: CASSLAYELSYNEQYF; cdr3_nt: TGCGCCAGCAGCTTGGCGTATGAGCTCTCCTACAATGAGCAGTACTTC
d_call: .; v_call: TRBV5-1; clone_size: few; j_call: TRBJ2-5; cdr3_length: 14; cdr3_aa: CAKILGAHEVEQYF; cdr3_nt: TGCGCCAAAATACTGGGGGCGCATGAAGTTGAGCAGTACTTC
d_call: .; v_call: TRBV12-3/TRBV12-4; clone_size: .; j_call: TRBJ2-3; cdr3_length: 16; cdr3_aa: CASRRDVRSSTDTQYF; cdr3_nt: TGTGCCAGCAGACGGGACGTGAGGTCAAGCACAGATACGCAGTATTTT
d_call: TRBD2; v_call: TRBV10-3; clone_size: .; j_call: TRBJ2-3; cdr3_length: 18; cdr3_aa: CAISDQIGSGGTTDTQYF; cdr3_nt: TGTGCCATCAGTGATCAGATTGGGAGCGGGGGAACCACAGATACGCAGTATTTT
d_call: TRBD1; v_call: TRBV29-1; clone_size: .; j_call: TRBJ1-2; cdr3_length: 15; cdr3_aa: CSALRRGQGVFGYTF; cdr3_nt: TGCAGCGCCTTGCGTAGGGGACAGGGGGTCTTTGGCTACACCTTC
d_call: TRBD1; v_call: TRBV29-1; clone_size: few; j_call: TRBJ2-7; cdr3_length: 16; cdr3_aa: CSVEDPGQGSPYEQYF; cdr3_nt: TGCAGCGTTGAAGATCCCGGACAGGGGTCTCCCTACGAGCAGTACTTC